The clone carrying this T cell receptor (beta chain) was observed at least ten times. This specimen comes from a study of T-cell reconstitution after alpha-beta-depleted transplantation in children. Researchers prepared the TCRbeta library using unique molecular identifiers, the study reports. TCRdb reanalysed the PCR reads using MiXCR and keeps one entry per CDR3 protein. The sample holds about 90,000 distinct CDR3 sequences, approximately 9.2% seen once. CDR1 is MNHEY and CDR2 is SVGAGI in the germline V gene. V shed 7 bases and J 2 bases; nucleotides not matched to a gene: 12. This CDR3 comprises 17 residues.

The source material was PBMCs from the stem cell graft donor, sampled from the stem cell graft. The chain carries TRBV6-5 and TRBJ1-5; 9 nucleotides match TRBD1. This sequence originates from a human donor who donated a stem cell graft to a child with congenital amegakaryocytic thrombocytopenia. The CDR3 sequence is CASNTPGQGRGNQPQHF. The DNA for the CDR3 is TGTGCCAGCAATACCCCGGGACAGGGACGGGGCAATCAGCCCCAGCATTTT.